This T cell receptor (beta chain) was retrieved from a study of shared clonotypes between healthy human individuals. Notes on this clone: Its antigen is as yet unknown.

Study-wide results and limits: An anticipated effect of sequencing depth on clonotype sharing among donors was recognized.

Assay: immunoSEQ multiplex PCR; the TCRdb copy retains only in-frame clones and omits some. The table lists around 2.5 million clones, under 95% of them singletons. The material sequenced was naive CD4+ T cells from PBMCs. The sample's subset: CD45RA+ positively selected. This TCR came from a young man in good health. Some clones in this sample may be carry-over from other donors' samples.

CDR3 in DNA: TGTGCCAGCAGTTTGGACCCTCTATACGAGCAGTACTTC. This encodes CASSLDPLYEQYF. V gene TRBV28 combines with J gene TRBJ2-5, with D unclear. The J call may not be correct, given that the DNA end is closer to TRBJ2-7. This CDR3 region has 13 residues. Germline V gives CDR1 MDHEN, CDR2 SYDVKM.